Here is one T cell receptor beta chain with its context. Antigen: not known. This sample stems from a study of shared clonotypes between healthy human individuals. General observations from the study: Between several donors, naive CD4 clonotypes were shared at a level of about 5%.

Profiling relied on immunoSEQ multiplex PCR, and the TCRdb table lists in-frame clones only, not all of them. This sample has approximately 2.1 million clones, with approximately 95% found just once. The sequence derives from a man in his late teens or twenties in good health. Some clones in this sample may be carry-over from other donors' samples. Sequenced input: naive CD4+ T cells from PBMCs. Subset described: CD45RA+ positively selected.

CDR3 coding DNA: TGTGCCAGCAGCCTAAGGGTAGAGAGCTCCTACGAGCAGTACTTC. Translating gives CASSLRVESSYEQYF. The chain carries TRBV4-2 and TRBJ2-7; no clear D. The CDR3 extends over 15 amino acids. V was trimmed by 4 bases and J by 0 bases, leaving 13 bases between them. Germline V gene lookup returns CDR1 LGHNA and CDR2 YNFKEQ.